This entry features one TCR beta chain sequence. Trimming cost V 4 bases and J 4 bases, with 16 bases left between them. This CDR3 has 15 residues. Germline loops: CDR1 SGHRS, CDR2 YFSETQ. This table comes from immunoSEQ multiplex PCR, and its TCRdb copy is limited to in-frame clones, with some not included. This table has more than 95,000 clones, roughly 87% appearing once. The data belong to a study of control samples from healthy donors and cancer patients. The specimen was blood. This chain joins TRBV5-1 and TRBJ2-3; D is tentatively TRBD1 or TRBD2 (7 bases each). The sequence was obtained from a man younger than 35 in good health. CDR3 in DNA: TGCGCCAGCAGCCCCCCAGGGGGAGGGCCAGATACGCAGTATTTT. Its protein is CASSPPGGGPDTQYF.